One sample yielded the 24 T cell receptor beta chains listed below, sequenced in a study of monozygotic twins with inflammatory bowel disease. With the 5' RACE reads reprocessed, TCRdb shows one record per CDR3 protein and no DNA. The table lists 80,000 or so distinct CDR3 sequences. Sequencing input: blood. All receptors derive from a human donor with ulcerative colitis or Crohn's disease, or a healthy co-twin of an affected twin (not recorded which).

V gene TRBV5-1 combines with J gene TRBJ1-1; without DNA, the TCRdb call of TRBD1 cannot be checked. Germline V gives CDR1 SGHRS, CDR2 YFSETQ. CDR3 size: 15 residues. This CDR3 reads CASSLVRGANTEAFF.

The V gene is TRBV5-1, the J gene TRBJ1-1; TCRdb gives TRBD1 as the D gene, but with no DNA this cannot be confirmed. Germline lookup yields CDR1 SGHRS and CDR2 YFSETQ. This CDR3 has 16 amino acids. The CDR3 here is CASSSAAGGGGTEVFF.

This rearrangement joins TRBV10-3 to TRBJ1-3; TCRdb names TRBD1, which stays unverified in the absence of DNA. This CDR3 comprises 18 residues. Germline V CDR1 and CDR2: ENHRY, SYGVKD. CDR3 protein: CAISANTRGTSSGNTIYF.

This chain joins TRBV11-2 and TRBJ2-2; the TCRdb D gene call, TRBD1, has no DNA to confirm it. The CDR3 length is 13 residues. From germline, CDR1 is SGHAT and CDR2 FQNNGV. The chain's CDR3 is CASSPRQTGELFF.

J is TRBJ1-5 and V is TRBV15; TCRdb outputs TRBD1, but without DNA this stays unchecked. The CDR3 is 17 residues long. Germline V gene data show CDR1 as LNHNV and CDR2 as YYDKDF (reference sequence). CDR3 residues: CATSRDPQRARNQPQHF. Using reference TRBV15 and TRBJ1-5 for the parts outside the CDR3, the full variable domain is DAMVIQNPRYQVTQFGKPVTLSCSQTLNHNVMYWYQQKSSQAPKLLFHYYDKDFNNEADTPDNFQSRRPNTSFCFLDIRSPGLGDTAMYLCATSRDPQRARNQPQHFGDGTRLSIL.

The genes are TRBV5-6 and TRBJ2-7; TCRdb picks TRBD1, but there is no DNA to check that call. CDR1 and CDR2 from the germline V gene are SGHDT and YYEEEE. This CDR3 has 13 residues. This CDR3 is CASSLGQGAEQYF.

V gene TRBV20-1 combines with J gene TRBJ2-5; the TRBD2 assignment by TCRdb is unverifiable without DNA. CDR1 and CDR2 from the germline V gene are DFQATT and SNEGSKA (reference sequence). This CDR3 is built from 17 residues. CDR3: CSAFPLAGALQTETQYF.

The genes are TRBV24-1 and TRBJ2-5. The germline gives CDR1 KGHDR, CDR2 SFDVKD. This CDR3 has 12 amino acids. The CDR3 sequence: CATSDFGETQYF.

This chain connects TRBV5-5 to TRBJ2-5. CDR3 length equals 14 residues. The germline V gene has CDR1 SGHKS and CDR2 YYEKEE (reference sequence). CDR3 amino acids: CASRPLSLQETQYF. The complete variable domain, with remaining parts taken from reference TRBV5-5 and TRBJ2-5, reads DAGVTQSPTHLIKTRGQQVTLRCSPISGHKSVSWYQQVLGQGPQFIFQYYEKEERGRGNFPDRFSARQFPNYSSELNVNALLLGDSALYLCASRPLSLQETQYFGPGTRLLVL.

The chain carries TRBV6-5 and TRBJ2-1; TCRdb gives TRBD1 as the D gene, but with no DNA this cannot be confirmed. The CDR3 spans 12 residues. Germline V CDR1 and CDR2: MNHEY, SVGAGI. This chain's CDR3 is CASSGAYNEQFF.

The CDR3: CASSLEANTGELFF. The genes are TRBV2 and TRBJ2-2. Germline V gene sequence: CDR1 SNHLY, CDR2 FYNNEI. This CDR3 spans 14 amino acids.

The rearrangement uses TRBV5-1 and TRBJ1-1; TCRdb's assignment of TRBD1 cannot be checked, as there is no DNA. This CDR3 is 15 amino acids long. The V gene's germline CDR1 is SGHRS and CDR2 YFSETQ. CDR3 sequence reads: CASTKDGTANTEAFF.

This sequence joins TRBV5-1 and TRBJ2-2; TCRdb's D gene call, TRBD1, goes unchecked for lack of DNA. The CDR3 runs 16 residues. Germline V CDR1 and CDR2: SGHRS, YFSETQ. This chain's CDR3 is CASSQLTGLNTGELFF.

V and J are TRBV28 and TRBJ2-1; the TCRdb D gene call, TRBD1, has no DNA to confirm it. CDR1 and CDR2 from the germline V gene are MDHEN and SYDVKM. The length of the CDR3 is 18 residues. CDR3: CASSEGGLGQNFYNEQFF.

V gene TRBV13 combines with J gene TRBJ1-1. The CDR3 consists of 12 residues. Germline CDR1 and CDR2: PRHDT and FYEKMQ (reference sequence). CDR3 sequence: CASSFVLAEAFF.

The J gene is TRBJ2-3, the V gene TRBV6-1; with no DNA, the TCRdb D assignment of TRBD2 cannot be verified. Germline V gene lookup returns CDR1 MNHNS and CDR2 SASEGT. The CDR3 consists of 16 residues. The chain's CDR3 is CASSLQPSGGSDTQYF.

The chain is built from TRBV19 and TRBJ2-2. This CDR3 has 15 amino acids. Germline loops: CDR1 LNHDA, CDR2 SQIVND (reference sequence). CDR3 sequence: CASSSLMGNTGELFF.

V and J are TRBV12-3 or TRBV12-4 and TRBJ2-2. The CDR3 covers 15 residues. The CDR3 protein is CASSSDPANTGELFF.

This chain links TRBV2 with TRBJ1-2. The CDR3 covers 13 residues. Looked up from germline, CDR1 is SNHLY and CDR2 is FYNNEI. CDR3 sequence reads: CASSEREGSGYTF.

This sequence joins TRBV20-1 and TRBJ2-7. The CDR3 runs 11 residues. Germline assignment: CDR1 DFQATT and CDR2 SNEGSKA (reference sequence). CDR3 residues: CSARDLYEQYF.

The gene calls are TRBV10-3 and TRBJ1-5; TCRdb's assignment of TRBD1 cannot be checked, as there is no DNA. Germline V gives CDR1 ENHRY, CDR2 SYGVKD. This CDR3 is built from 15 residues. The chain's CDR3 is CAISRTGESWQPQHF.

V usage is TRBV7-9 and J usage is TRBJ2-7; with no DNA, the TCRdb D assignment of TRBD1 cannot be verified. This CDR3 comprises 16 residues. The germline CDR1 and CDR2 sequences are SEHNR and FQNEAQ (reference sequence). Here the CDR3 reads CASSSYDRDRDVEQYF.

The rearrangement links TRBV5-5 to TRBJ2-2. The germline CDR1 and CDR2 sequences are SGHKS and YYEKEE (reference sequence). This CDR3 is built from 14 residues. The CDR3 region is CASSLVRATGELFF.

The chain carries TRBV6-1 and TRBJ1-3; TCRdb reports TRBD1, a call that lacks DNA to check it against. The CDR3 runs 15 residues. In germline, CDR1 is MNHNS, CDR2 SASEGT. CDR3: CASSRDSDSGNTIYF.